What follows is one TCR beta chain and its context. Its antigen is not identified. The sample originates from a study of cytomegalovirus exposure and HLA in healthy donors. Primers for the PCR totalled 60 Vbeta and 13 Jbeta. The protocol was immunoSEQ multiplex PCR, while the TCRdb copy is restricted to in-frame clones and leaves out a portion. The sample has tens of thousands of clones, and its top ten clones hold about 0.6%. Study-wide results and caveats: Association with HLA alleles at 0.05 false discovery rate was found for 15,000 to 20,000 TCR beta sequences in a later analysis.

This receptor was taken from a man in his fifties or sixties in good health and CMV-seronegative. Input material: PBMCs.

CDR3 sequence reads: CASSPGQREDTQYF. The CDR3 DNA is TGCGCCAGCAGTCCGGGACAGAGGGAAGATACGCAGTATTTT. This chain links TRBV5-1 with TRBJ2-3; TRBD1 aligns across 7 bases. CDR1 and CDR2 (germline): SGHRS, YFSETQ. Losses at the gene ends were 5 bases for V and 5 bases for J; bases not matched to a gene: 8. The CDR3 contains 14 residues.